This section outlines one T cell receptor beta chain sequence together with its context. Its antigen is as yet unknown. CDR3 length: 17 residues. CDR1 LNHDA and CDR2 SQIVND come from the germline V gene (reference sequence). V gave up 6 bases and J gave up 7 bases; unmatched junction bases: 13. In the PCR, 60 Vbeta and 13 Jbeta primers were used. Sequencing was performed with immunoSEQ multiplex PCR; in TCRdb, only in-frame clones are kept and a portion is missing. This table holds 200,000 to 250,000 clones, 60% to 80% found once. This record comes from a study of cytomegalovirus exposure and HLA in healthy donors. For the study at large: Ancestry clustering placed about four fifths of some 400 genotyped donors in the Caucasian-associated cluster.

Findings and caveats of the study: Most CMV-associated TCR beta chains were later found to appear HLA-restricted. It was reportedly the case that the classifier diagnosed cytomegalovirus status with high specificity and sensitivity. Previously analyzed data showed that most TCR beta V segments were productive at a frequency of about 87% or about 30%.

This TCR was sampled from a woman aged 25 to 39 in good health and CMV-seronegative. The sequenced material came from PBMCs. The chain links TRBV19 to TRBJ1-5; TRBD1 matches 12 bases. CDR3 in DNA: TGTGCCAGTAGCCCCCGTAGCGGGACAGGGGGCAGGCAGCCCCAGCATTTT. Protein sequence: CASSPRSGTGGRQPQHF.